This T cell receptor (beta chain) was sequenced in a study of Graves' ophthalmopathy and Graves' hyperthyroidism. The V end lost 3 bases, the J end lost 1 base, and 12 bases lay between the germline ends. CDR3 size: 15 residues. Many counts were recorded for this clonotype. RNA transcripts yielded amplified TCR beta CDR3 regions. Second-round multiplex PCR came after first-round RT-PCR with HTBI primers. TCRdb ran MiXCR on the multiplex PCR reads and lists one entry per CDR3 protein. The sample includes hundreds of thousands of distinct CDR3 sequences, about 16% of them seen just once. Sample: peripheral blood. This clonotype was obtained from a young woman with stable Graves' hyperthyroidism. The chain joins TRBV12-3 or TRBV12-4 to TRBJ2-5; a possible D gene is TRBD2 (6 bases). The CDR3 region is CASSLMTRPQETQYF. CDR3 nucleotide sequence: TGTGCCAGCAGTTTGATGACTAGGCCCCAAGAGACCCAGTACTTC.